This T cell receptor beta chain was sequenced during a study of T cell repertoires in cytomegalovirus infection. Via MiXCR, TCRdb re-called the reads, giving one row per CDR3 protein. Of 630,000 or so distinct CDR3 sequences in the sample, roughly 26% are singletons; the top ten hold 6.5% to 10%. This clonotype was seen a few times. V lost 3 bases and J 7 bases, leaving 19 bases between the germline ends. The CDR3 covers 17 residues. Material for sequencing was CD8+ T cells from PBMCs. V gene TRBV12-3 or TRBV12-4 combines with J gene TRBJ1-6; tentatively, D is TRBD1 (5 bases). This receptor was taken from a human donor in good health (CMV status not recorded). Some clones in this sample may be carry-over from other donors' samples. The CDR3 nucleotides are TGTGCCAGCAGTTTCGCCCCCCCGGGACCGGCCAATTCACCCCTCCACTTT. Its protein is CASSFAPPGPANSPLHF.